Listed here are 21 T cell receptor beta chains from one sample, sequenced in a study of cytomegalovirus exposure and HLA in healthy donors. Amplification used 60 Vbeta primers and 13 Jbeta primers. TCRdb keeps only in-frame clones here, not all; method: immunoSEQ multiplex PCR. The table records about 180,000 clones, about 69% of them present only once. Sequenced sample: PBMCs. The receptors shown here come from a male donor in good health and CMV-seronegative.

The chain links TRBV19 to TRBJ1-3; D gene unclear. CDR1 is LNHDA, CDR2 SQIVND, per germline (reference sequence). The CDR3 extends over 16 amino acids. V lost 7 bases and J lost 0, with 16 bases in between. CDR3 sequence reads: CASTLGRILSGNTIYF. In DNA, the CDR3 is TGTGCCAGTACCCTGGGGAGGATCCTCTCTGGAAACACCATATATTTT.

The chain carries TRBV5-4 and TRBJ2-7; 7 nucleotides align to TRBD1. This CDR3 contains 17 residues. The ends lost 1 base at V and 6 bases at J; junction bases unmatched: 16. CDR1 SGHNT and CDR2 YYREEE come from the germline V gene (reference sequence). In DNA, the CDR3 is TGTGCCAGCAGCTTGCAGGGGCAGGGGGTCCCTCGGGGCGAGCAGTACTTC. Protein: CASSLQGQGVPRGEQYF.

The rearrangement uses TRBV30 and TRBJ1-5; tentatively, D is TRBD1 (5 bases). Germline assignment: CDR1 GTSNPN and CDR2 SVGIG (reference sequence). With 0 bases removed from V and 6 bases from J, the gap between germline ends came to 12 bases. This CDR3 comprises 14 residues. The CDR3 region has the DNA TGTGCCTGGAGTGTAGGGGCAATATCTCAGCCCCAGCATTTT. This codes for CAWSVGAISQPQHF.

The chain recombines TRBV12-5 with TRBJ1-3, with unresolved D. Germline assignment: CDR1 LGHNT and CDR2 FRNRAP. The CDR3 covers 13 residues. Trimming left V 6 bases short and J 0 bases short, with 6 bases between. This CDR3 is CASGSNSGNTIYF. CDR3 bases: TGTGCTAGTGGGAGCAACTCTGGAAACACCATATATTTT.

This clone was detected once. This rearrangement joins TRBV19 to TRBJ2-3; weak D call: TRBD1 (6 bases). V lost 8 bases, J lost 1 base, and 13 bases lay in between. Germline V gene data show CDR1 as LNHDA and CDR2 as SQIVND (reference sequence). This CDR3 region has 14 residues. The CDR3 region has the DNA TGTGCCAGTTCTCTGGGGGCTCGCACAGATACGCAGTATTTT. This gives the protein CASSLGARTDTQYF.

This chain links TRBV6-6 with TRBJ1-5; a weak D match, TRBD1 (6 bases). With 2 bases removed from V and 7 bases from J, the gap between germline ends came to 15 bases. Germline assignment: CDR1 MNHNY and CDR2 SVGAGI (reference sequence). The CDR3 contains 15 residues. Written as DNA, the CDR3 is TGTGCCAGCAGTTACCCCACAGGGCTCCAACAGCCCCAGCATTTT. Translating it yields CASSYPTGLQQPQHF.

The rearrangement links TRBV6-1 to TRBJ2-7; D call uncertain. V was trimmed by 3 bases and J by 8 bases, leaving 8 bases between them. This CDR3 comprises 11 residues. CDR1 and CDR2 (germline): MNHNS, SASEGT. CDR3 residues: CASSDSVKQYF. The CDR3, as DNA: TGTGCCAGCAGTGATTCGGTCAAGCAGTACTTC.

The CDR3 sequence: CASLQGPVNTEAFF. The CDR3 DNA reads TGTGCCAGTCTACAGGGTCCGGTGAACACTGAAGCTTTCTTT. The chain employs TRBV6-5 and TRBJ1-1, with D tentatively TRBD1 (6 bases). Germline CDR1 MNHEY, CDR2 SVGAGI. Between the trimmed V and J ends, which lost 9 bases and 0 bases, there was a span of 14 bases. CDR3 size: 14 residues.

The rearrangement links TRBV4-1 to TRBJ2-4; TRBD1 matches at 7 bases. CDR3 length: 14 amino acids. Germline CDR1 reads MGHRA; CDR2 reads YSYEKL. Unmatched junction bases numbered 4, after V lost 1 base and J lost 7 bases. The CDR3 region has the DNA TGCGCCAGCAGCCAAGGACAGGGTACGAACATTCAGTACTTC. It specifies CASSQGQGTNIQYF.

The chain combines TRBV5-6 with TRBJ1-2, with D hard to call. This CDR3 has 13 residues. CDR1 SGHDT and CDR2 YYEEEE come from the germline V gene. V was trimmed by 2 bases and J by 2 bases, leaving 7 bases between them. CDR3 in DNA: TGTGCCAGCAGCTTATACAAAAACTATGGCTACACCTTC. Translation gives CASSLYKNYGYTF.

This clone was recorded only once. The genes are TRBV19 and TRBJ2-7, with D possibly being TRBD2 (6 bases). CDR3 size: 16 residues. V lost 6 bases, J lost 4 bases, and 22 bases lay in between. CDR1 and CDR2 (germline): LNHDA, SQIVND (reference sequence). DNA of the CDR3: TGTGCCAGTAGCCCCCCCTTCGAGGGAGGAGTTTACGAGCAGTACTTC. Its protein is CASSPPFEGGVYEQYF.

V usage is TRBV19 and J usage is TRBJ1-1, with D unresolved. Germline loops: CDR1 LNHDA, CDR2 SQIVND (reference sequence). V was shortened by 3 bases and J by 10 bases, with 21 bases between the two germline ends. The CDR3 length is 15 residues. Here the CDR3 DNA reads TGTGCCAGTAGTATCACCCTTCATCGGACTAGAACAGCTTTCTTT. This codes for CASSITLHRTRTAFF.

This clone has just a few counts. The chain has TRBV6-5 and TRBJ1-3, with 9 bases aligning to TRBD1. Per germline, CDR1 MNHEY and CDR2 SVGAGI. J was trimmed by 10 bases and V by 0 bases; bases with no gene match: 4. There are 14 residues in the CDR3. The CDR3 DNA follows: TGTGCCAGCAGTTACTCGAGGACAGGGGTGACCATATATTTT. Encoded protein: CASSYSRTGVTIYF.

V and J are TRBV9 and TRBJ2-3, with a possible D match to TRBD2 (5 bases). V was pared by 4 bases and J by 0 bases, with 12 bases between. From germline, CDR1 is SGDLS and CDR2 YYNGEE. The CDR3 has 15 amino acids. This chain's CDR3 is CASSPEGASTDTQYF. CDR3 nucleotide sequence: TGTGCCAGCAGCCCCGAGGGAGCTAGCACAGATACGCAGTATTTT.

This clone came up once. The chain is built from TRBV2 and TRBJ1-6; 10 positions match TRBD1. CDR3 length: 17 residues. Germline CDR1 SNHLY, CDR2 FYNNEI. With 5 bases clipped from V and 5 bases from J, the junction kept 9 bases outside the gene matches. CDR3 sequence reads: CASSQGWDRGHNSPLHF. The CDR3 nucleotides read TGTGCCAGCAGTCAAGGTTGGGACAGGGGCCATAATTCACCCCTCCACTTT. Using reference TRBV2 and TRBJ1-6 for the parts outside the CDR3, the full variable domain is EPEVTQTPSHQVTQMGQEVILRCVPISNHLYFYWYRQILGQKVEFLVSFYNNEISEKSEIFDDQFSVERPDGSNFTLKIRSTKLEDSAMYFCASSQGWDRGHNSPLHFGNGTRLTVT.

The V call is TRBV6-5, the J call TRBJ1-1; 7 bases match TRBD1. Trimming at V came to 6 bases and at J to 5 bases, leaving 9 bases not matched to a gene. CDR1 and CDR2 (germline): MNHEY, SVGAGI. The CDR3 is made up of 14 amino acids. The CDR3 nucleotides are TGTGCCAGCAGAGACCGACCAGGGGGAACTGAAGCTTTCTTT. It specifies CASRDRPGGTEAFF.

The chain is built from TRBV9 and TRBJ2-7; TRBD1 matches at 9 bases. The ends lost 0 bases at V and 5 bases at J; junction bases unmatched: 6. The CDR3 totals 15 residues. Per germline, CDR1 SGDLS and CDR2 YYNGEE. Here the CDR3 DNA reads TGTGCCAGCAGCGTAGCTTTACAGGGGGCGGACGAGCAGTACTTC. It is translated as CASSVALQGADEQYF.

This chain uses TRBV6-5 with TRBJ1-6, with unresolved D. V was trimmed by 0 bases and J by 9 bases, leaving 9 bases between them. Germline V gene lookup returns CDR1 MNHEY and CDR2 SVGAGI. The CDR3 is made up of 14 amino acids. The CDR3, as DNA: TGTGCCAGCAGTTACTCTACAGCAGGTTCACCCCTCCACTTT. Translating gives CASSYSTAGSPLHF.

This sequence joins TRBV28 and TRBJ1-5; D remains ambiguous. V lost 6 bases to trimming and J lost 10 bases, with 19 bases between them. The CDR3 loop spans 14 amino acids. The germline V gene has CDR1 MDHEN and CDR2 SYDVKM. CDR3 nucleotides: TGTGCCAGCAGCTTGGCGGGGTCCACAAGACCCCAGCATTTT. The encoded protein is CASSLAGSTRPQHF.

The chain is built from TRBV28 and TRBJ1-2; D unclear. CDR1 and CDR2 from the germline V gene are MDHEN and SYDVKM. Trimming shortened V by 5 bases and J by 5 bases, and 15 bases separated the two germline ends. The CDR3 extends over 14 amino acids. CDR3: CASSASLGVYGYTF. The DNA for the CDR3 is TGTGCCAGCAGTGCATCATTGGGAGTTTATGGCTACACCTTC.

V usage is TRBV15 and J usage is TRBJ2-7, with a possible D match to TRBD1 (6 bases). The CDR3 contains 15 residues. Trimming stripped 0 bases from V and 6 bases from J, with 15 bases between. The germline V gene encodes CDR1 LNHNV and CDR2 YYDKDF (reference sequence). The CDR3 region is CATSRDQTGSVEQYF. The DNA for the CDR3 is TGTGCCACCAGCAGAGACCAAACAGGGTCAGTCGAGCAGTACTTC.